The 19 T cell receptor beta chains given below trace back to one sample, sequenced in a study of OX40 agonist ivuxolimab in advanced cancers. Repertoires were generated with immunoSEQ multiplex PCR, while TCRdb's copy carries only in-frame clones and drops some. The table records roughly 21,000 clones, around 87% of them present only once. Here the sequenced sample was CD4+ or CD8+ T cells sorted from blood, taken in a trial of the OX40 agonist ivuxolimab. The receptors derive from an adult with an advanced solid tumor such as melanoma, head and neck, liver or kidney cancer.

This clone rates as medium-sized. The V call is TRBV2, the J call TRBJ2-1, with 8 bases that match TRBD2. The CDR3 length is 11 residues. The ends lost 4 bases at V and 15 bases at J; junction bases unmatched: 5. Looked up from germline, CDR1 is SNHLY and CDR2 is FYNNEI. The CDR3 protein is CASSARLATFF. In DNA, the CDR3 is TGTGCCAGCAGTGCTAGACTAGCGACGTTCTTC.

The chain combines TRBV30 with TRBJ1-6; weak D call: TRBD1 (5 bases). Per the germline V gene, CDR1 is GTSNPN and CDR2 is SVGIG (reference sequence). CDR3 length: 14 residues. V was clipped by 5 bases and J by 6 bases, with 14 bases between them. The CDR3 DNA reads TGTGCCTGGGCCCCGGGACCGAGTAATTCACCCCTCCACTTT. Translation gives CAWAPGPSNSPLHF.

The rearrangement uses TRBV19 and TRBJ1-1; D call uncertain. From germline, CDR1 is LNHDA and CDR2 SQIVND (reference sequence). The V gene lost 5 bases and the J gene lost 3 bases, with 16 bases spanning the gap. The CDR3 totals 15 residues. CDR3: CASSQLTSVDTEAFF. CDR3 DNA sequence: TGTGCCAGTAGTCAACTGACAAGTGTGGACACTGAAGCTTTCTTT.

This rearrangement joins TRBV4-1 to TRBJ1-5, with 8 bases identical to TRBD1. Germline assignment: CDR1 MGHRA and CDR2 YSYEKL. The V gene end was trimmed by 3 bases and the J gene end by 11 bases; junction bases not matched to a gene: 12. CDR3 length: 15 amino acids. CDR3 amino acids: CASSQSRATQGAQHF. CDR3 bases: TGCGCCAGCAGCCAGAGCCGAGCAACACAGGGGGCCCAGCATTTT.

Within the sample, this clone is medium-sized (0.01 to 0.1%). The V gene is TRBV29-1, the J gene TRBJ1-1; tentative D call: TRBD1 (6 bases). Trimming cost V 4 bases and J 6 bases, with 15 bases left between them. CDR3 size: 13 residues. Germline CDR1 reads SQVTM; CDR2 reads ANQGSEA. Written as DNA, the CDR3 is TGCAGCGTTGTAGAGGGTGGGGGCGCTGAAGCTTTCTTT. This translates into CSVVEGGGAEAFF.

J is TRBJ1-3 and V is TRBV7-9; no reliable D call. Germline V gene sequence: CDR1 SEHNR, CDR2 FQNEAQ (reference sequence). The CDR3 has 15 amino acids. V lost 6 bases, J lost 0 bases, and 12 bases lay in between. For the CDR3, the DNA is TGTGCCAGCAGTTCCGGCGGCAACTCTGGAAACACCATATATTTT. Translation: CASSSGGNSGNTIYF.

The chain employs TRBV6-6 and TRBJ2-7; D not certain. Trimming took off 2 bases at V and 6 bases at J, with 5 bases between the two ends. The length of the CDR3 is 11 residues. Germline lookup yields CDR1 MNHNY and CDR2 SVGAGI (reference sequence). DNA for the CDR3: TGTGCCAGCAGTTACCTTACCGAGCAGTACTTC. This translates into CASSYLTEQYF.

The chain has TRBV5-5 and TRBJ1-1; D not resolved. Germline-derived CDR1 and CDR2 are SGHKS and YYEKEE (reference sequence). V shed 1 base and J shed 4 bases, with 11 bases lying between them. This CDR3 has 14 amino acids. CDR3 protein: CASSLFYGSTEAFF. In DNA, the CDR3 is TGTGCCAGCAGCTTGTTCTATGGGTCCACTGAAGCTTTCTTT.

The V and J genes are TRBV15 and TRBJ2-7, with a possible D match to TRBD2 (5 bases). The CDR3 is 15 amino acids. Germline V CDR1 and CDR2: LNHNV, YYDKDF (reference sequence). The germline V and J ends were trimmed by 1 base and 0 bases, with 10 bases remaining between them. This CDR3 is CATSRVAGSSYEQYF. The DNA for the CDR3 is TGTGCCACCAGCAGAGTGGCGGGTAGCTCCTACGAGCAGTACTTC.

The V and J genes are TRBV6-5 and TRBJ2-1; 7 bases map to TRBD2. The CDR3 has 13 residues. Losses at the gene ends were 3 bases for V and 8 bases for J; bases not matched to a gene: 4. Germline CDR1 MNHEY, CDR2 SVGAGI. The CDR3 DNA reads TGTGCCAGCAGTTATGTGGCGGGGGATGAGCAGTTCTTC. This sequence encodes CASSYVAGDEQFF.

The chain joins TRBV7-9 to TRBJ1-1; TRBD1 matches at 7 bases. The CDR3 spans 10 residues. The V segment lost 5 bases and the J segment 10 bases; nucleotides outside the gene matches: 1. The germline gives CDR1 SEHNR, CDR2 FQNEAQ (reference sequence). CDR3 sequence: CASSQGGAFF. CDR3 nucleotides: TGTGCCAGCAGCCAGGGGGGAGCTTTCTTT. The full variable domain, in which reference TRBV7-9 and TRBJ1-1 provide the parts outside the CDR3, is DTGVSQNPRHKITKRGQNVTFRCDPISEHNRLYWYRQTLGQGPEFLTYFQNEAQLEKSRLLSDRFSAERPKGSFSTLEIQRTEQGDSAMYLCASSQGGAFFGQGTRLTVV.

The V gene is TRBV6-1, the J gene TRBJ1-1; D unclear. CDR1 and CDR2 (germline): MNHNS, SASEGT. This CDR3 spans 14 amino acids. The V and J ends lost 6 bases and 0 bases respectively, with 11 bases between them. This CDR3 reads CASSPEGVNTEAFF. For the CDR3, the DNA is TGTGCCAGCAGCCCCGAGGGAGTGAACACTGAAGCTTTCTTT.

The V gene is TRBV5-1, the J gene TRBJ2-3; 8 bases are a match to TRBD2. V dropped 0 bases and J dropped 2; count of bases not matched to a gene: 5. The CDR3 spans 16 residues. Germline V lookup: CDR1 SGHRS, CDR2 YFSETQ. The CDR3 spells CASSLATSGTTDTQYF. The CDR3, as DNA: TGCGCCAGCAGCTTGGCCACTAGCGGCACCACAGATACGCAGTATTTT.

The CDR3 DNA follows: TGTGCCAGTATAAGGGGTGAAGCTTTCTTT. It encodes CASIRGEAFF. This rearrangement joins TRBV19 to TRBJ1-1; TRBD1 might be the D (5 bases). CDR3 length equals 10 residues. Between the trimmed V and J ends, which lost 7 bases and 7 bases, there was a span of 7 bases. CDR1 and CDR2 from the germline V gene are LNHDA and SQIVND (reference sequence).

The rearrangement links TRBV7-8 to TRBJ2-7, with 9 bases matching TRBD2. Per the germline V gene, CDR1 is SGHVS and CDR2 is FQNEAQ. CDR3 length equals 15 residues. J was trimmed by 6 bases and V by 1 base; bases with no gene match: 7. CDR3 protein: CASSLEGLAGGEQYF. CDR3 bases: TGTGCCAGCAGCTTAGAGGGACTAGCCGGAGGCGAGCAGTACTTC.

The chain uses TRBV30 and TRBJ1-6, with D perhaps matching TRBD1 (5 bases). Trimming left V 6 bases short and J 11 bases short, with 14 bases between. This CDR3 contains 12 residues. From germline, CDR1 is GTSNPN and CDR2 SVGIG (reference sequence). CDR3 protein: CACLGGLPPLHF. CDR3 DNA sequence: TGTGCCTGCCTCGGGGGACTGCCACCCCTCCACTTT.

This clone was picked up a small number of times. V is TRBV6-1 and J is TRBJ2-7, with D tentatively TRBD2 (6 bases). CDR1 and CDR2 (germline): MNHNS, SASEGT. This CDR3 has 12 residues. V shed 6 bases and J shed 6 bases, with 12 bases lying between them. In nucleotides, the CDR3 is TGTGCCAGCAGCTGGGACTCTGGCGAGCAGTACTTC. It specifies CASSWDSGEQYF.

This rearrangement joins TRBV5-6 to TRBJ1-2; TRBD1 might be the D (5 bases). The CDR3 totals 16 residues. CDR1 is SGHDT and CDR2 is YYEEEE in the germline V gene. The ends were cut back, 4 bases at V and 4 bases at J, with 20 bases in the middle. The DNA of the CDR3 is TGTGCCAGCAGCCCGGAGAGAGGCGCAAGGGGCTATGGCTACACCTTC. Protein sequence: CASSPERGARGYGYTF.

This clone was recorded once. V and J are TRBV9 and TRBJ2-7, with a weak D call TRBD1 (6 bases). Germline V gene data show CDR1 as SGDLS and CDR2 as YYNGEE. The CDR3 spans 15 residues. The V end was cut by 3 bases, the J end by 2 bases, with 15 bases between. For the CDR3, the DNA is TGTGCCAGCAGCGACGGGGACACCCCGGCCTACGAGCAGTACTTC. The encoded protein is CASSDGDTPAYEQYF.